The clone carrying this TCR beta chain showed up many times. As yet, its antigen is unknown. The CDR3 consists of 12 residues. With 6 bases removed from V and 5 bases from J, the gap between germline ends came to 13 bases. Per the germline V gene, CDR1 is SQVTM and CDR2 is ANQGSEA. The record originates from a study of T-cell reconstitution after alpha-beta-depleted transplantation in children. Overall study results and limits: Surviving recipient T cells and thymic progenitors produced the high day-60 TCRbeta diversity seen in some patients. Reportedly, only several hundred clones from non-depleted graft cells drove alpha-beta T-cell counts at about two months. It was newly produced T cells that mostly accounted for T-cell counts and diversity one year after transplant.

Unique molecular identifiers were incorporated during preparation of the TCRbeta library. TCRdb processed the PCR reads anew with MiXCR; each CDR3 protein has one entry. The sample contains about 580,000 distinct CDR3 sequences, more than 20% of which appear only once. V is TRBV29-1 and J is TRBJ2-5; no clear D gene. The starting material was PBMCs, mostly from graft donor cells, obtained 360 days after TCRalphabeta/CD19-depleted stem cell transplant. The clonotype comes from a boy under three years old who had a stem cell transplant for acute myeloid leukemia, so the T cells may come from the graft donor. CDR3 nucleotide sequence: TGCAGCGTGCCCAGGTCTGGGGAGACCCAGTACTTC. The encoded protein is CSVPRSGETQYF. The complete variable domain, with remaining parts taken from reference TRBV29-1 and TRBJ2-5, reads SAVISQKPSRDICQRGTSLTIQCQVDSQVTMMFWYRQQPGQSLTLIATANQGSEATYESGFVIDKFPISRPNLTFSTLTVSNMSPEDSSIYLCSVPRSGETQYFGPGTRLLVL.